The 11 T cell receptor beta chains below were found in one sample sequenced in a study of cytomegalovirus exposure and HLA in healthy donors. With 60 Vbeta and 13 Jbeta primers, the PCR was carried out. The repertoire was sequenced with immunoSEQ multiplex PCR; TCRdb's copy has only in-frame clones and lacks some. The sample lists over 150,000 clones, roughly two thirds occurring once. Source material: PBMCs. All receptors derive from a woman aged 18-29 years in good health and CMV-seropositive.

This clone came up a few times. The chain employs TRBV11-3 and TRBJ2-1; 9 bases are shared with TRBD1. Germline CDR1 is SGHNT and CDR2 is YENEEA. J lost 7 bases, V lost 5 bases, and 6 bases had no gene match. The CDR3 totals 14 residues. CDR3 residues: CASSRDREWNEQFF. CDR3 in DNA: TGTGCCAGCAGCCGGGACAGGGAATGGAATGAGCAGTTCTTC.

V is TRBV10-3 and J is TRBJ1-1, with 9 bases matching TRBD1. This CDR3 contains 13 residues. Germline V gene data show CDR1 as ENHRY and CDR2 as SYGVKD. V was pared by 6 bases and J by 11 bases, with 10 bases of the junction left unmatched. CDR3 region: CAIRGQGIGWAFF. DNA of the CDR3: TGTGCCATCAGGGGACAGGGTATCGGATGGGCTTTCTTT.

Details on this clone: A junction end diverges from the germline sequence, so it may reflect a read error. The gene calls are TRBV7-3 and TRBJ2-2; 8 nucleotides match TRBD2. The CDR3 spans 16 residues. CDR1 is SGHTA, CDR2 FQGTGA, per germline. The CDR3 region is CASSLTGTRNTGELFF. As DNA, the CDR3 is TGTGCCAGCAGCCTAACCGGGACTAGGAACACCGGGGAGCTGTTTTTT.

This clone appeared a single time. The rearrangement joins TRBV30 to TRBJ2-7, with D possibly TRBD2 on 5 matching bases. Trimming shortened V by 0 bases and J by 3 bases, and 18 bases separated the two germline ends. Germline V gene data show CDR1 as GTSNPN and CDR2 as SVGIG (reference sequence). The CDR3 totals 16 residues. CDR3 DNA: TGTGCCTGGAGTGTAGAGGGCGCTGCCTCAGTCTACGAGCAGTACTTC. Its protein is CAWSVEGAASVYEQYF.

This chain connects TRBV7-2 to TRBJ1-3, with D maybe TRBD1 (5 bases). The CDR3 runs 17 residues. Per germline, CDR1 SGHTA and CDR2 FQGNSA. Trimming took 2 bases from V and 0 from J, leaving 14 bases between them. This CDR3 reads CASSLYFGGSSGNTIYF. The DNA for the CDR3 is TGTGCCAGCAGCTTATATTTCGGGGGAAGCTCTGGAAACACCATATATTTT.

The chain uses TRBV7-3 and TRBJ2-2, with 7 bases lining up with TRBD2. Germline V lookup: CDR1 SGHTA, CDR2 FQGTGA. V lost 3 bases and J lost 2; bases outside the gene matches: 3. This CDR3 spans 15 amino acids. DNA of the CDR3: TGTGCCAGCAGCTTCGGCGGGGGAAACACCGGGGAGCTGTTTTTT. This codes for CASSFGGGNTGELFF.

This chain joins TRBV7-2 and TRBJ2-7; perhaps TRBD1 as D (5 bases). Trimming pared 3 bases from V and 0 bases from J, leaving 12 bases between. The V gene's germline CDR1 is SGHTA and CDR2 FQGNSA. The CDR3 has 15 residues. Written as DNA, the CDR3 is TGTGCCAGCAGCTTCGACAGCCTAAGCTCCTACGAGCAGTACTTC. This encodes CASSFDSLSSYEQYF.

The chain couples TRBV6-6 to TRBJ1-2; D is ambiguous. Trimming pared 6 bases from V and 6 bases from J, leaving 5 bases between. Germline CDR1 and CDR2: MNHNY and SVGAGI (reference sequence). This CDR3 contains 10 residues. CDR3 in amino acids: CASRSNGYTF. CDR3 nucleotide sequence: TGTGCCAGCAGATCTAATGGCTACACCTTC.

The chain is built from TRBV4-3 and TRBJ2-5, with D possibly matching TRBD1 (5 bases). There are 15 residues in the CDR3. The V gene's germline CDR1 is LGHNA and CDR2 YSLEER. Deletions cut 2 bases from V and 5 bases from J, with 15 bases between. CDR3 amino acids: CASSQTGAAQETQYF. The DNA of the CDR3 is TGCGCCAGCAGCCAAACTGGGGCCGCGCAGGAGACCCAGTACTTC.

This chain joins TRBV19 and TRBJ1-5; D unresolved. V lost 0 bases and J lost 6, with 9 bases in between. The length of the CDR3 is 14 residues. Germline CDR1 and CDR2: LNHDA and SQIVND (reference sequence). CDR3 DNA sequence: TGTGCCAGTAGTATAGATACGGTTCGTCAGCCCCAGCATTTT. It specifies CASSIDTVRQPQHF.

This clone was observed a few times. The V and J genes are TRBV14 and TRBJ2-7; 9 bases fit TRBD1. Germline V gives CDR1 SGHDN, CDR2 FVKESK. The J segment lost 6 bases and the V segment lost 2 bases, leaving 8 bases of the junction unmatched. CDR3 length equals 15 residues. The DNA of the CDR3 is TGTGCCAGCAGCCAATTGGGGACAGGGATTTCCGAGCAGTACTTC. This encodes CASSQLGTGISEQYF.